The clone carrying this T cell receptor (beta chain) was recorded a few times. Its target is unknown. The data belong to a study of T cells in Graves' hyperthyroidism and ophthalmopathy. General study findings and limits: In blood, most of the thyroid clonotypes expanded above 0.001 were also present.

RNA transcripts yielded amplified TCR beta CDR3 regions. Initially, a first-round RT-PCR of the TCR CDR3 employed the HTBI primer set. TCRdb analysed the multiplex PCR reads with MiXCR anew, one entry per CDR3 protein. The sample has hundreds of thousands of distinct CDR3 sequences; about a fifth are singletons. Sequenced sample: blood. The sequence was obtained from a woman aged 18-35 years with Graves' hyperthyroidism.

CDR3 DNA: TGTGCCAGCAGCGTAGTTACGTACACTGAAGCTTTCTTT. Translating it yields CASSVVTYTEAFF. This chain uses TRBV9 with TRBJ1-1; D is unclear. V was cut by 0 bases and J by 3 bases, with 6 bases left in between. This CDR3 spans 13 amino acids. Germline assignment: CDR1 SGDLS and CDR2 YYNGEE.